These 10 T cell receptor beta chains originate from one sample sequenced in a study of blood T cell repertoires in COVID-19. Clones were sequenced by immunoSEQ multiplex PCR, and TCRdb holds only the in-frame ones, with some missing. The sample shows some 370,000 clones, around 83% of them seen only once. Sequencing was done on a sample of PBMCs or T cells enriched from blood (not recorded which). The receptors shown here come from a woman between 45 and 60 years old who had recovered from COVID-19.

The rearrangement links TRBV20-1 to TRBJ2-1; 8 bases match TRBD2. Germline V gives CDR1 DFQATT, CDR2 SNEGSKA (reference sequence). Losses at the gene ends were 3 bases for V and 5 bases for J; bases not matched to a gene: 9. The CDR3 is 15 residues long. The chain's CDR3 is CSASELGLEDNEQFF. The CDR3 DNA is TGCAGTGCTAGTGAACTGGGACTAGAAGACAATGAGCAGTTCTTC.

The J gene is TRBJ1-5, the V gene TRBV4-1, with D uncertain. The CDR3 is 14 residues long. Germline V gives CDR1 MGHRA, CDR2 YSYEKL. Trimming took 4 bases from V and 0 from J, leaving 7 bases between them. CDR3 protein: CASSPGDSNQPQHF. As DNA, the CDR3 is TGCGCCAGCAGCCCGGGAGATAGCAATCAGCCCCAGCATTTT.

The CDR3 DNA reads TGTGCCAGCAGCTTGGGAGGGGCCCGCTACAATGAGCAGTTCTTC. Its translation is CASSLGGARYNEQFF. The chain is built from TRBV7-9 and TRBJ2-1, with 7 bases fitting TRBD2. The germline V gene encodes CDR1 SEHNR and CDR2 FQNEAQ (reference sequence). The CDR3 covers 15 residues. V lost 3 bases to trimming and J lost 3 bases; unmatched junction nucleotides: 5.

CDR3 sequence (DNA): TGTGCCAGCAGTCCCAGGGCGGGAGTAAACAACGAGCAGTACTTC. Residues: CASSPRAGVNNEQYF. The rearrangement links TRBV6-5 to TRBJ2-7; TRBD2 matches at 7 bases. Germline CDR1 is MNHEY and CDR2 is SVGAGI. The CDR3 has 15 amino acids. J lost 5 bases, V lost 5 bases, and 12 bases had no gene match.

The DNA of the CDR3 is TGTGCCAGCAGCCAAGATTGGGCAGGGGGCAACGGGGGCTACACCTTC. It codes for CASSQDWAGGNGGYTF. The chain recombines TRBV4-2 with TRBJ1-2, with 8 bases aligning to TRBD1. V lost 0 bases, J lost 8 bases, and 11 bases stayed unmatched. The germline V gene encodes CDR1 LGHNA and CDR2 YNFKEQ. The CDR3 runs to 16 residues.

This clone appeared once. This chain connects TRBV10-3 to TRBJ1-4; perhaps TRBD1 as D (6 bases). The V and J ends lost 6 bases and 13 bases respectively, with 18 bases between them. This CDR3 contains 13 residues. Germline V gene sequence: CDR1 ENHRY, CDR2 SYGVKD. In DNA, the CDR3 is TGTGCCATCAGGGGGACCCCAGGGGAGGGACTGTTTTTT. It encodes CAIRGTPGEGLFF.

This chain uses TRBV28 with TRBJ1-2, with D perhaps TRBD1 (5 bases). CDR3 length: 13 amino acids. CDR1 is MDHEN, CDR2 SYDVKM, per germline. Trimming removed 8 bases at V and 2 bases at J, with 12 bases between. This CDR3 reads CASVKSGNYGYTF. CDR3 sequence (DNA): TGTGCCAGCGTAAAGTCAGGGAACTATGGCTACACCTTC.

This chain connects TRBV2 to TRBJ2-7; D may be TRBD1 (6 bases). From germline, CDR1 is SNHLY and CDR2 FYNNEI. Trimming pared 6 bases from V and 0 bases from J, leaving 15 bases between. This CDR3 region has 15 residues. The CDR3 DNA sequence: TGTGCCAGCAGAGATACCGGGACATTCTCCTACGAGCAGTACTTC. It is translated as CASRDTGTFSYEQYF.

This chain connects TRBV11-2 to TRBJ1-5; D unresolved. The CDR3 totals 12 residues. Trimming left V 5 bases short and J 7 bases short, with 9 bases between. The germline V gene encodes CDR1 SGHAT and CDR2 FQNNGV. CDR3 in amino acids: CASSGRVQPQHF. The CDR3 region has the DNA TGTGCCAGCAGCGGGAGGGTGCAGCCCCAGCATTTT.

This sequence joins TRBV27 and TRBJ2-4; 8 bases are shared with TRBD1. Germline-derived CDR1 and CDR2 are MNHEY and SMNVEV (reference sequence). With V trimmed by 5 bases and J by 1 base, 7 bases remained unmatched. The CDR3 contains 16 residues. CDR3 nucleotides: TGTGCCAGCAGTACGAACAGGGGGGCGGCCAAAAACATTCAGTACTTC. Encoded protein: CASSTNRGAAKNIQYF.